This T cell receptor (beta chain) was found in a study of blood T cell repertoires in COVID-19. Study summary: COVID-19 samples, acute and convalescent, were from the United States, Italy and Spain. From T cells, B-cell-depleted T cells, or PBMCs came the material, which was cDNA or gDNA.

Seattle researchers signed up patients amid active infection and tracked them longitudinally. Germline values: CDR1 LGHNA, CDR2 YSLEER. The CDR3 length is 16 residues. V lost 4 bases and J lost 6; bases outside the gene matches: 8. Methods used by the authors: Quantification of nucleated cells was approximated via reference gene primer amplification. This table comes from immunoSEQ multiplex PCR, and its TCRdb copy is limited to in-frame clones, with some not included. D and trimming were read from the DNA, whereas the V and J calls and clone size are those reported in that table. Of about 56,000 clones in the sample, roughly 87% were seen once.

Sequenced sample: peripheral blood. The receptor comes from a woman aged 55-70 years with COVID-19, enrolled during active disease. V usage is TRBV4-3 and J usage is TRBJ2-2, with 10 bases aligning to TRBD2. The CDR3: CASSPPSGGAPGELFF. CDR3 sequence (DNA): TGCGCCAGCAGCCCCCCCAGCGGGGGGGCCCCCGGGGAGCTGTTTTTT.